In its sample, the clone carrying this T cell receptor beta chain was seen a few times. This table comes from immunoSEQ multiplex PCR, and its TCRdb copy is limited to in-frame clones, with some not included. The sample yields 60,000 to 65,000 clones, 78% seen once. The record originates from a study of blood T cell repertoires in COVID-19. The CDR3 extends over 14 amino acids. With V trimmed by 5 bases and J by 7 bases, 5 bases remained unmatched. CDR1 and CDR2 from the germline V gene are MNHEY and SVGEGT. The receptor was derived from a man between 60 and 75 years old with COVID-19, enrolled during active disease. This rearrangement joins TRBV6-2 or TRBV6-3 to TRBJ1-4, with 9 bases identical to TRBD1. Sequencing was carried out using peripheral blood. CDR3 residues: CASSPQGAAEKLFF. The CDR3 DNA reads TGTGCCAGCAGTCCACAGGGGGCGGCTGAAAAACTGTTTTTT.